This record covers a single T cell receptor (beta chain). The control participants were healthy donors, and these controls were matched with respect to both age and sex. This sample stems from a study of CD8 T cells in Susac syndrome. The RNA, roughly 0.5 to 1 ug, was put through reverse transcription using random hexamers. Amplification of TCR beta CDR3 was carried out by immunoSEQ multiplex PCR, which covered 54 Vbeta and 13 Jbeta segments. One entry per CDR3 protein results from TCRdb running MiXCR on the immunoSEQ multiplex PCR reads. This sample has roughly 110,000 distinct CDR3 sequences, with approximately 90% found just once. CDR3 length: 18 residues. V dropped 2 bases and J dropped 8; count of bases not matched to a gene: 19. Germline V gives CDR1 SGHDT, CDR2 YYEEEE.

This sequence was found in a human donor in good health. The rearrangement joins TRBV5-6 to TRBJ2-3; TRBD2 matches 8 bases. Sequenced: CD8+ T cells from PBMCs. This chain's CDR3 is CASSFGLTGGDWAATQYF. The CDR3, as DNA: TGTGCCAGCAGCTTTGGTCTGACGGGAGGGGACTGGGCGGCTACGCAGTATTTT.